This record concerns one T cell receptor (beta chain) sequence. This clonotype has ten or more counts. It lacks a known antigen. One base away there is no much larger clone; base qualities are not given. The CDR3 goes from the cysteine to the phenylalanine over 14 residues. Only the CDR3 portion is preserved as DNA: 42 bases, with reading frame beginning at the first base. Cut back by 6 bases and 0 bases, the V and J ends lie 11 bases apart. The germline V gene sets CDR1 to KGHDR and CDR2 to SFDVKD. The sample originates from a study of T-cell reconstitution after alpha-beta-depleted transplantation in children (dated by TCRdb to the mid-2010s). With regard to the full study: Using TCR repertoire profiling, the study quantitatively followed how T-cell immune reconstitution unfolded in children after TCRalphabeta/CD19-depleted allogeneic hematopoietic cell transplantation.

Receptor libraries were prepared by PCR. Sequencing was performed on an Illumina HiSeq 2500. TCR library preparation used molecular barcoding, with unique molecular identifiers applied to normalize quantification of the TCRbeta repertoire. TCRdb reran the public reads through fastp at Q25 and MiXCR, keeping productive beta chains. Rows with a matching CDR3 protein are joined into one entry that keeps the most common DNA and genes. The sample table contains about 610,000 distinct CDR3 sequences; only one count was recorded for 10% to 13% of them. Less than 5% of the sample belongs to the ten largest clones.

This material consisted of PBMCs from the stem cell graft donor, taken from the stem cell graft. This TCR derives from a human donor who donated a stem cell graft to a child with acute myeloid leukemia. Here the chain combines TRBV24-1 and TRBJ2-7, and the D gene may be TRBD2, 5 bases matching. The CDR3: CATSWGELSYEQYF. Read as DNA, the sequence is TGTGCCACCAGTTGGGGAGAACTCTCCTACGAGCAGTACTTC.